This passage covers 31 T cell receptor beta chains from one sample sequenced in a study of blood T cell repertoires in COVID-19. Sequencing was performed with immunoSEQ multiplex PCR; in TCRdb, only in-frame clones are kept and a portion is missing. The table shows about 90,000 clones, with 70% to 85% occurring only once. Sequences were obtained from peripheral blood. These receptor sequences come from a man between 65 and 85 years old with acute or convalescent COVID-19.

DNA for the CDR3: TGTGCCAGCAGCCAAGAGGCGCCTAGCGGGACCTCCTACAATGAGCAGTTCTTC. It encodes CASSQEAPSGTSYNEQFF. This chain joins TRBV4-2 and TRBJ2-1, with 9 bases matching TRBD2. The CDR3 spans 18 residues. After removal of 0 bases from V and 0 bases from J, the junction contained 6 bases not matched to a gene. Germline V gene sequence: CDR1 LGHNA, CDR2 YNFKEQ.

The chain has TRBV5-1 and TRBJ2-3; 9 positions match TRBD2. This CDR3 has 17 residues. V shed 4 bases and J 2 bases; nucleotides not matched to a gene: 11. Germline V CDR1 and CDR2: SGHRS, YFSETQ. The CDR3 region has the DNA TGCGCCAGCAGCCTAAGACCTAGCGGGGACAACACAGATACGCAGTATTTT. This codes for CASSLRPSGDNTDTQYF.

The chain employs TRBV19 and TRBJ2-7; 7 bases map to TRBD2. CDR1 LNHDA and CDR2 SQIVND come from the germline V gene (reference sequence). V gave up 3 bases and J gave up 3 bases; unmatched junction bases: 5. This CDR3 has 14 amino acids. The CDR3 is CASSILPGGYEQYF. The CDR3 DNA reads TGTGCCAGTAGTATTCTTCCGGGGGGCTACGAGCAGTACTTC.

The chain links TRBV6-1 to TRBJ1-6, with D possibly matching TRBD1 (6 bases). The germline CDR1 and CDR2 sequences are MNHNS and SASEGT. With 3 bases removed from V and 11 bases from J, the gap between germline ends came to 23 bases. The CDR3 is made up of 17 amino acids. The CDR3 spells CASSERGTSTGNAPLHF. As DNA, the CDR3 is TGTGCCAGCAGTGAGCGGGGGACATCGACGGGCAATGCACCCCTCCACTTT.

The chain employs TRBV5-4 and TRBJ1-2; 7 bases agree with TRBD1. Germline V gene sequence: CDR1 SGHNT, CDR2 YYREEE (reference sequence). V was clipped by 4 bases and J by 3 bases; unmatched bases: 9. The CDR3 has 15 amino acids. The CDR3 region has the DNA TGTGCCAGCAGCCGACCAGGGGGTAGGGACTATGGCTACACCTTC. As protein: CASSRPGGRDYGYTF.

V usage is TRBV28 and J usage is TRBJ1-4; TRBD1 matches 7 bases. This CDR3 has 14 residues. Per the germline V gene, CDR1 is MDHEN and CDR2 is SYDVKM. Germline trimming cut 4 bases from V and 4 bases from J; bases unmatched to any gene: 3. CDR3 amino acids: CASSSGTVNEKLFF. The CDR3 bases are TGTGCCAGCAGTTCCGGGACAGTTAATGAAAAACTGTTTTTT.

The rearrangement joins TRBV19 to TRBJ1-1; no clear D gene. The CDR3 consists of 12 residues. Germline V gene sequence: CDR1 LNHDA, CDR2 SQIVND (reference sequence). V was shortened by 0 bases and J by 10 bases, with 9 bases between the two germline ends. Written as DNA, the CDR3 is TGTGCCAGTAGTATAGATTTGGGAGGAGCTTTCTTT. Amino acids: CASSIDLGGAFF.

In this sample, this clone turned up a few times. The chain joins TRBV5-4 to TRBJ2-7; D might be TRBD1 (6 bases). Germline assignment: CDR1 SGHNT and CDR2 YYREEE (reference sequence). V was cut by 4 bases and J by 0 bases, with 11 bases left in between. The CDR3 has 14 residues. The CDR3 loop is CASSGGLSSYEQYF. As DNA, the CDR3 is TGTGCCAGCAGCGGGGGCCTGAGCTCCTACGAGCAGTACTTC.

This clone was seen more than once but under ten times. V gene TRBV24-1 combines with J gene TRBJ2-3; 10 nucleotides match TRBD1. V trimming: 7 bases; J trimming: 4 bases; junction bases outside the gene matches: 10. This CDR3 contains 16 residues. Germline CDR1 is KGHDR and CDR2 is SFDVKD. The CDR3 DNA reads as TGTGCCACCAGGAGGGGTGGGACAGGGGAGGCAGATACGCAGTATTTT. Translated, it gives CATRRGGTGEADTQYF.

The chain recombines TRBV5-8 with TRBJ2-1, with D uncertain. The V and J ends lost 2 bases and 4 bases respectively, with 10 bases between them. Germline CDR1 SGHTS, CDR2 YDEGEE. CDR3 length: 14 amino acids. Here the CDR3 DNA reads TGTGCCAGCAGCTTAGATAGCCCGTACAATGAGCAGTTCTTC. This translates into CASSLDSPYNEQFF. Full variable domain (outside the CDR3, taken from reference TRBV5-8 and TRBJ2-1): EAGVTQSPTHLIKTRGQQATLRCSPISGHTSVYWYQQALGLGLQFLLWYDEGEERNRGNFPPRFSGRQFPNYSSELNVNALELEDSALYLCASSLDSPYNEQFFGPGTRLTVL.

This chain connects TRBV9 to TRBJ1-2, with 10 bases matching TRBD1. The CDR3 has 19 amino acids. V lost 4 bases and J lost 3; bases outside the gene matches: 18. Germline assignment: CDR1 SGDLS and CDR2 YYNGEE. In DNA, the CDR3 is TGTGCCAGCAGCCCCACGACCGGGACAGGGGAGGAGGAAGACTATGGCTACACCTTC. This sequence encodes CASSPTTGTGEEEDYGYTF.

This clone was counted between two and nine times. The chain uses TRBV28 and TRBJ1-3, with a tentative D call TRBD1 (5 bases). This CDR3 comprises 16 residues. V gave up 4 bases and J gave up 1 base, with 14 bases separating them. CDR1 MDHEN and CDR2 SYDVKM come from the germline V gene. The CDR3 DNA sequence: TGTGCCAGCAGTTCAGACCCCCAGGGATCTGGAAACACCATATATTTT. Its translation is CASSSDPQGSGNTIYF. Supplemented by reference TRBV28 and TRBJ1-3, the full variable domain reads DVKVTQSSRYLVKRTGEKVFLECVQDMDHENMFWYRQDPGLGLRLIYFSYDVKMKEKGDIPEGYSVSREKKERFSLILESASTNQTSMYLCASSSDPQGSGNTIYFGEGSWLTVV.

This clone occurred once. The chain is built from TRBV7-9 and TRBJ2-1, with 10 bases aligning to TRBD2. The CDR3 sequence is 15 residues long. V shed 5 bases, J shed 7 bases, and the junction held 8 bases outside the gene matches. Germline V gives CDR1 SEHNR, CDR2 FQNEAQ (reference sequence). CDR3 nucleotides: TGTGCCAGCAGCGATTCGAGCGGGAGGGGGAATGAGCAGTTCTTC. It translates to CASSDSSGRGNEQFF. Together with reference TRBV7-9 and TRBJ2-1, the CDR3 gives the full variable domain: DTGVSQNPRHKITKRGQNVTFRCDPISEHNRLYWYRQTLGQGPEFLTYFQNEAQLEKSRLLSDRFSAERPKGSFSTLEIQRTEQGDSAMYLCASSDSSGRGNEQFFGPGTRLTVL.

The V gene is TRBV19, the J gene TRBJ2-3; 9 bases match TRBD1. The CDR3 consists of 18 residues. CDR1 is LNHDA and CDR2 is SQIVND in the germline V gene (reference sequence). Germline trimming cut 6 bases from V and 2 bases from J; bases unmatched to any gene: 15. Here the CDR3 reads CASSLGSGTGFFTDTQYF. CDR3 nucleotide sequence: TGTGCCAGTAGCCTCGGGTCCGGGACAGGGTTTTTCACAGATACGCAGTATTTT.

The DNA of the CDR3 is TGCGCCAGCAGCCAGTATAGCTCCTATAATTCACCCCTCCACTTT. It is translated as CASSQYSSYNSPLHF. The V gene is TRBV4-1, the J gene TRBJ1-6; D remains unclear. The CDR3 contains 15 residues. CDR1 MGHRA and CDR2 YSYEKL come from the germline V gene. Trimming cost V 3 bases and J 0 bases, with 6 bases left between them.

The genes are TRBV7-8 and TRBJ1-2, with D perhaps matching TRBD1 (5 bases). This CDR3 region has 13 residues. The V and J ends lost 1 base and 7 bases respectively, with 10 bases between them. From germline, CDR1 is SGHVS and CDR2 FQNEAQ. CDR3 bases: TGTGCCAGCAGCTTAGGTTGGGGCTCTGGCTACACCTTC. Protein sequence: CASSLGWGSGYTF.

This clone was found many times. This chain links TRBV5-1 with TRBJ2-1; 10 bases align to TRBD2. V was pared by 0 bases and J by 7 bases, with 7 bases of the junction left unmatched. This CDR3 comprises 16 residues. CDR1 and CDR2 (germline): SGHRS, YFSETQ. The CDR3 DNA reads as TGCGCCAGCAGCTTGGTAAGCGGGAGGGCAGGAAATGAGCAGTTCTTC. Translating gives CASSLVSGRAGNEQFF.

The rearrangement uses TRBV3-1 (or the pseudogene TRBV3-2) and TRBJ2-5; possible D gene TRBD2, 5 bases. CDR1 is LGHDT and CDR2 is YNNKEL in the germline V gene (reference sequence). The CDR3 covers 15 residues. V lost 1 base and J lost 1, with 10 bases in between. CDR3 DNA: TGTGCCAGCAGCCAAGCGCGGGCGGCCCAAGAGACCCAGTACTTC. Protein product: CASSQARAAQETQYF.

This clone came up once. The V gene is TRBV24-1, the J gene TRBJ1-2, with no clear D. CDR3 length: 14 amino acids. Trimming took 3 bases from V and 8 from J, leaving 15 bases between them. Germline CDR1 KGHDR, CDR2 SFDVKD. The CDR3 region has the DNA TGTGCCACCAGTGATCCACCAAACACAGAAGGCTACACCTTC. Its protein is CATSDPPNTEGYTF.

This clone was observed a few times. The gene calls are TRBV7-9 and TRBJ1-2; D uncertain. CDR1 and CDR2 (germline): SEHNR, FQNEAQ (reference sequence). V dropped 3 bases and J dropped 4 bases, with 12 bases sitting between them. The CDR3 covers 14 residues. The CDR3 DNA reads as TGTGCCAGCAGCTTGAGGGCCGCGCCCTATGGCTACACCTTC. This gives the protein CASSLRAAPYGYTF.

This chain joins TRBV15 and TRBJ2-1, with 7 bases that match TRBD1. The germline gives CDR1 LNHNV, CDR2 YYDKDF (reference sequence). With V trimmed by 5 bases and J by 6 bases, 10 bases remained unmatched. CDR3 length: 15 amino acids. The CDR3 reads CATSLETGIFNEQFF. The CDR3 coding sequence is TGTGCCACCAGCTTGGAGACAGGGATTTTCAATGAGCAGTTCTTC.

The V gene is TRBV6-1, the J gene TRBJ2-7; D possibly corresponds to TRBD2 (5 bases). The CDR3 consists of 16 residues. Trimming took 2 bases from V and 2 from J, leaving 16 bases between them. Germline CDR1 and CDR2: MNHNS and SASEGT. This CDR3 is CASSESSLGDPYEQYV. CDR3 DNA sequence: TGTGCCAGCAGTGAAAGTTCTTTGGGAGATCCCTACGAGCAGTACGTC.

This chain connects TRBV6-5 to TRBJ1-2, with D unresolved. The CDR3 contains 13 residues. V was cut by 1 base and J by 2 bases, with 5 bases left in between. The V gene's germline CDR1 is MNHEY and CDR2 SVGAGI. The CDR3 DNA follows: TGTGCCAGCAGTTACTACAGCAACTATGGCTACACCTTC. The encoded protein is CASSYYSNYGYTF.

V usage is TRBV12-3 or TRBV12-4 and J usage is TRBJ1-2, with TRBD1 matching over 8 bases. J gave up 7 bases and V 4 bases, and 5 bases lay outside the gene matches. This CDR3 is 13 amino acids long. As DNA, the CDR3 is TGTGCCAGCAGTTCAGACAGGGGTCGTGGCTACACCTTC. Its protein is CASSSDRGRGYTF.

The rearrangement joins TRBV29-1 to TRBJ1-2; 9 bases agree with TRBD1. After removal of 3 bases from V and 5 bases from J, the junction contained 4 bases not matched to a gene. The CDR3 loop spans 13 amino acids. CDR1 is SQVTM, CDR2 ANQGSEA, per germline. DNA for the CDR3: TGCAGCGTTGATAGCGGACAGGGGTATGGCTACACCTTC. This sequence encodes CSVDSGQGYGYTF.

This chain joins TRBV5-4 and TRBJ1-2; D gene ambiguous. This CDR3 region has 13 residues. Germline V gene data show CDR1 as SGHNT and CDR2 as YYREEE (reference sequence). The ends were cut back, 2 bases at V and 5 bases at J, with 10 bases in the middle. In DNA, the CDR3 is TGTGCCAGCAGCTTCGAGGGAGATTATGGCTACACCTTC. This encodes CASSFEGDYGYTF.

The rearrangement uses TRBV2 and TRBJ1-2; D may be TRBD1 (6 bases). V shed 7 bases and J shed 4 bases, with 16 bases lying between them. The CDR3 loop spans 14 amino acids. The germline V gene encodes CDR1 SNHLY and CDR2 FYNNEI. In DNA, the CDR3 is TGTGCCAGCACTGTGATGGAGACAGGCTATGGCTACACCTTC. Protein sequence: CASTVMETGYGYTF.

The genes are TRBV28 and TRBJ2-5; 7 nucleotides agree with TRBD1. Germline V gene lookup returns CDR1 MDHEN and CDR2 SYDVKM. With 4 bases clipped from V and 4 bases from J, the junction kept 9 bases outside the gene matches. The CDR3 is made up of 15 amino acids. CDR3 nucleotides: TGTGCCAGCAGTTCCCAGGGACAGTGGCGAGAGACCCAGTACTTC. Its protein is CASSSQGQWRETQYF. The full variable domain, its missing parts supplied by reference TRBV28 and TRBJ2-5, is DVKVTQSSRYLVKRTGEKVFLECVQDMDHENMFWYRQDPGLGLRLIYFSYDVKMKEKGDIPEGYSVSREKKERFSLILESASTNQTSMYLCASSSQGQWRETQYFGPGTRLLVL.

This clone showed up just once. The chain uses TRBV6-6 and TRBJ1-4; the match to TRBD1 covers 10 bases. The CDR3 spans 16 residues. Trimming removed 5 bases from V and 7 bases from J; junction bases left unmatched: 10. Germline CDR1 reads MNHNY; CDR2 reads SVGAGI (reference sequence). CDR3 in amino acids: CASSPDLGQGSEKLFF. The CDR3 DNA reads as TGTGCCAGCAGTCCCGACTTGGGACAGGGGAGTGAAAAACTGTTTTTT.

V usage is TRBV9 and J usage is TRBJ2-7, with 7 bases lining up with TRBD2. The CDR3 sequence is 17 residues long. Looked up from germline, CDR1 is SGDLS and CDR2 is YYNGEE. V lost 3 bases to trimming and J lost 1 base; unmatched junction nucleotides: 13. CDR3 nucleotide sequence: TGTGCCAGCAGCGCCACTAGAGCCAGCGGGGCATCCTACGAGCAGTACTTC. This gives the protein CASSATRASGASYEQYF.

This sequence joins TRBV2 and TRBJ2-2; TRBD1 agrees at 7 bases. Trimming at V came to 7 bases and at J to 1 base, leaving 12 bases not matched to a gene. This CDR3 region has 17 residues. Germline V lookup: CDR1 SNHLY, CDR2 FYNNEI. In DNA form, the CDR3 reads TGTGCCAGCAATCCAGAGGTAGGGGGCCGGAACACCGGGGAGCTGTTTTTT. It yields the protein CASNPEVGGRNTGELFF.